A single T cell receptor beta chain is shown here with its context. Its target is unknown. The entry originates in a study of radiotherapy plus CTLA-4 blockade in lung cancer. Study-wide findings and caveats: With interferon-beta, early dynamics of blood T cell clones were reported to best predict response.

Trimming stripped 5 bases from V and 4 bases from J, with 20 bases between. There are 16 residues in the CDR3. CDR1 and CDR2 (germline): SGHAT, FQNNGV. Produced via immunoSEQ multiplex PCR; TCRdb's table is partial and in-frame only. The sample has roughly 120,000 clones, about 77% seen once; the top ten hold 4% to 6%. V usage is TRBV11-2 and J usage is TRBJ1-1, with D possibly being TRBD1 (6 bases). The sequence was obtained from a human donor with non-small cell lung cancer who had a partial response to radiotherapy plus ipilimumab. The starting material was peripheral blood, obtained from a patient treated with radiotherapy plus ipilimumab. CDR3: CASSPIGGVIATEAFF. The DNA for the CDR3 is TGTGCCAGCAGCCCCATAGGGGGGGTAATAGCCACTGAAGCTTTCTTT.